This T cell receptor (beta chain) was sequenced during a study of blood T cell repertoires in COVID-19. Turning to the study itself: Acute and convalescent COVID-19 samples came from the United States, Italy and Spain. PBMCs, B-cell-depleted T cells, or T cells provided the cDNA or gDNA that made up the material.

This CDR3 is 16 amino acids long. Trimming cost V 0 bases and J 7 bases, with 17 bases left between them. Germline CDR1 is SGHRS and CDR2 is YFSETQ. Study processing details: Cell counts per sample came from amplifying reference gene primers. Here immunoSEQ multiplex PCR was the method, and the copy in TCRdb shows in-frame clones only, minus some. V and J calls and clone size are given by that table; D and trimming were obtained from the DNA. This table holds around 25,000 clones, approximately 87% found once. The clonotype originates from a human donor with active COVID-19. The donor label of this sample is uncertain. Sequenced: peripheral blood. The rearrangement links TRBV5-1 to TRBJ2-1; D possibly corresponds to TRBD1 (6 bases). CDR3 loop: CASSLEVQKGVNEQFF. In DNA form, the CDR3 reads TGCGCCAGCAGCTTGGAGGTTCAGAAGGGGGTTAATGAGCAGTTCTTC.